Reported below is one TCR beta chain. Its antigen remains unidentified. PCR amplification relied on 60 Vbeta primers (plus 13 Jbeta primers). Profiled with immunoSEQ multiplex PCR; TCRdb holds only in-frame clones, not every one. The sample lists 100,000 to 150,000 clones, around 76% seen once, with around 16% in the top ten. The data stem from a study of cytomegalovirus exposure and HLA in healthy donors. Study-level points and caveats: Reports indicate that TCR beta sequences accurately predicted the HLA-A and HLA-B alleles of most subjects. Roughly uniform sequencing depth across donors was assumed, possibly incorrectly. In vitro testing confirmed a few CMV-associated chains as specific for CMV antigens. The study listed roughly 150 cytomegalovirus-associated TCR beta chains.

The germline gives CDR1 LGHNA, CDR2 YSLEER. CDR3 length equals 14 residues. The V segment lost 3 bases and the J segment 4 bases; nucleotides outside the gene matches: 4. The rearrangement links TRBV4-3 to TRBJ2-5; TRBD2 agrees at 8 bases. This TCR was sampled from a man aged 50 to 60 in good health and CMV-seropositive. Sequenced sample: PBMCs. CDR3 DNA: TGCGCCAGCAGCCAGGGGACTAGTGGAGAGACCCAGTACTTC. Translating gives CASSQGTSGETQYF.